The rows below give T cell receptor beta chains drawn from one sample of a study of OX40 agonist ivuxolimab in advanced cancers. The repertoire was sequenced with immunoSEQ multiplex PCR; TCRdb's copy has only in-frame clones and lacks some. Here the sample spans approximately 20,000 clones, more than 70% being singletons. The material was CD4+ or CD8+ T cells sorted from blood, obtained in a trial of the OX40 agonist ivuxolimab. The receptors shown here come from an adult with an advanced solid tumor such as melanoma, head and neck, liver or kidney cancer. Each CDR3 is given with its conserved first and last residue. A D gene is named only where the DNA matches it firmly. Clone size, where shown, is once, few, many, or a class for clones that have expanded.

NA	TRBV9	TRBJ2-7	TRBD2	TGTGCCAGCAGCCGAGCGGGGGTGCCGGGGGAGCAGTACTTC	CASSRAGVPGEQYF
NA	TRBV7-9	TRBJ2-5	NA	TGTGCCAGCAGCGGCTATAAAGAGACCCAGTACTTC	CASSGYKETQYF
NA	TRBV27	TRBJ2-1	NA	TGTGCCAGCAGTTCATACGGACTATACAATGAGCAGTTCTTC	CASSSYGLYNEQFF
once	TRBV9	TRBJ1-2	NA	TGTGCCAGCAGCGTAGAGGAGGGAGTCGGCTATGGCTACACCTTC	CASSVEEGVGYGYTF
NA	TRBV4-1	TRBJ2-2	NA	TGCGCCAGCAGAGGAGCCGGGGAGCTGTTTTTT	CASRGAGELFF
NA	TRBV9	TRBJ2-3	NA	TGTGCCAGCAGCGTGAAAGTGGCAGGGAATTCAGATACGCAGTATTTT	CASSVKVAGNSDTQYF
NA	TRBV7-9	TRBJ2-7	NA	TGTGCCAGCAGCTTACCGGCAGAACACGAGCAGTACTTC	CASSLPAEHEQYF
NA	TRBV28	TRBJ2-4	TRBD2	TGTGCCAGCAGTTTAATCGCGGGAGAAAAGGGTAACATTCAGTACTTC	CASSLIAGEKGNIQYF
NA	TRBV5-4	TRBJ2-7	NA	TGTGCCAGCAGCTTGGGTCGGGAGCTCGACGAGCAGTACTTC	CASSLGRELDEQYF
NA	TRBV7-9	TRBJ1-4	NA	TGTGCCAGCGGATCGGACAGCGATAATGAAAAACTGTTTTTT	CASGSDSDNEKLFF
NA	TRBV14	TRBJ1-1	NA	TGTGCCAGCAGCCTGATGGGAGGGGGACGGAACACTGAAGCTTTCTTT	CASSLMGGGRNTEAFF
few	TRBV29-1	TRBJ2-6	NA	TGCAGCGTTGAAGATAGATCCGGAGGGTCTGGGGCCAACGTCCTGACTTTC	CSVEDRSGGSGANVLTF
once	TRBV9	TRBJ2-3	NA	TGTGCCAGCAGCGTAACTTCCCAGCGAAGAGATACGCAGTATTTT	CASSVTSQRRDTQYF
NA	TRBV10-3	TRBJ1-6	TRBD1	TGTGCCATCAGTGATTTTAGACAGGGGAATTCACCCCTCCACTTT	CAISDFRQGNSPLHF
NA	TRBV5-6	TRBJ1-5	NA	TGTGCCAGCAGCTTCTCCTCTGGGGAGTTCGGCAATCAGCCCCAGCATTTT	CASSFSSGEFGNQPQHF
once	TRBV25-1	TRBJ2-1	TRBD2	TGTGCCAGCACCCCCGGGACTAGCGGGAGTAATGAGCAGTTCTTC	CASTPGTSGSNEQFF
medium-sized	TRBV7-6	TRBJ1-1	NA	TGTGCCAGCAGCTTAAACCCGAGGGTTACTGAAGCTTTCTTT	CASSLNPRVTEAFF
NA	TRBV7-9	TRBJ2-7	TRBD1	TGTGCCAGCAGCCTCGGGACAGGGGTCTACGAGCAGTACTTC	CASSLGTGVYEQYF
NA	TRBV2	TRBJ2-5	NA	TGTGCCACAAAAAGCGGACCCAACGCAGAGACCCAGTACTTC	CATKSGPNAETQYF
NA	TRBV7-2	TRBJ2-7	NA	TGTGCCAGCAGCTTAGCGGAATCCTACGAGCAGTACTTC	CASSLAESYEQYF
NA	TRBV15	TRBJ2-3	TRBD2	TGTGCCACCAGCAGGTGGCTAGCGGGAGTTTCTACAGATACGCAGTATTTT	CATSRWLAGVSTDTQYF
NA	TRBV10-1	TRBJ2-3	NA	TGCGCCAGCAGCCGGGACAACCCCACAGATACGCAGTATTTT	CASSRDNPTDTQYF
once	TRBV13	TRBJ1-1	NA	TGTGCCAGCAGCTTAGGTAGTGGCACTGAAGCTTTCTTT	CASSLGSGTEAFF
once	TRBV6-5	TRBJ1-1	NA	TGTGCCAGCAGTTACCCGGGAGGCACTGAAGCTTTCTTT	CASSYPGGTEAFF
NA	TRBV5-5	TRBJ2-7	TRBD1	TGTGCCAGCAGCTTAGACAGGGGGCCCTACGAGCAGTACTTC	CASSLDRGPYEQYF
NA	TRBV11-3	TRBJ2-1	NA	TGTGCCAGCAGCCCCGGGGGTGGCAATGAGCAGTTCTTC	CASSPGGGNEQFF
NA	TRBV11-2	TRBJ2-1	TRBD1	TGTGCCAGCAGCTTTCTAGCACATTGGACAGGGGTCTCCTACAATGAGCAGTTCTTC	CASSFLAHWTGVSYNEQFF
NA	TRBV27	TRBJ2-5	TRBD1	TGTGCCAGCAGTTTTCTCGCTGCAGGGGGTTCGACCCAGTACTTC	CASSFLAAGGSTQYF
NA	TRBV6-1	TRBJ2-7	TRBD2	TGTGCCAGCAGTGAATGGGGTAGCGGGTCTCGGCAGTACTTC	CASSEWGSGSRQYF
NA	TRBV18	TRBJ2-3	NA	TGTGCCACGAGGGCTAGGAGCACAGATACGCAGTATTTT	CATRARSTDTQYF
few	TRBV4-1	TRBJ1-1	NA	TGCGCCAGCAGCCTAGCCCGGGCGAACACTGAAGCTTTCTTT	CASSLARANTEAFF
NA	TRBV16	TRBJ1-2	NA	TGTGCCAGCAGCCAATCCCCGGACGTTGGCTACACCTTC	CASSQSPDVGYTF
medium-sized	TRBV7-9	TRBJ2-1	NA	TGTGCCAGCAGCTTTGGCCTGGAAGAGCAGTTCTTC	CASSFGLEEQFF
NA	TRBV5-1	TRBJ2-1	NA	TGCGCCAGCAGCTTGGCCGCGAACAATGAGCAGTTCTTC	CASSLAANNEQFF
few	TRBV4-3	TRBJ1-2	NA	TGCGCCAGCAGCCAAGAAATAGGGGATTATGGCTACACCTTC	CASSQEIGDYGYTF
NA	TRBV9	TRBJ1-1	TRBD1	TGTGCCAGCAGCGGCACAGGGGGGACTGAAGCTTTCTTT	CASSGTGGTEAFF
NA	TRBV27	TRBJ1-1	NA	TGTGCCAGCAGCCGACCAGGGTGGAACACTGAAGCTTTCTTT	CASSRPGWNTEAFF
once	TRBV23-1	TRBJ2-1	NA	TGCGCCAGCAGTCAAAAGGGTCCGGAGCAGTTCTTC	CASSQKGPEQFF
once	TRBV7-9	TRBJ2-1	NA	TGTGCCAGCAGCTTCAGCAATGAGCAGTTCTTC	CASSFSNEQFF
NA	TRBV15	TRBJ1-3	NA	TGTGCCACCAGCAGAGATCCGGCAGGCGGAAACACCATATATTTT	CATSRDPAGGNTIYF
NA	TRBV30	TRBJ2-1	NA	TGTGCCTGGAGTGTAAGGAGCGGCGAGCAGTTCTTC	CAWSVRSGEQFF